The T cell receptor beta chain under discussion was sequenced for a study of blood T cell repertoires in COVID-19. Cohort allocation depended upon clinical history that participants reported. The CDR3 covers 11 residues. Trimming stripped 4 bases from V and 7 bases from J, with 10 bases between. Looked up from germline, CDR1 is SQVTM and CDR2 is ANQGSEA. Clones were read by immunoSEQ multiplex PCR, and TCRdb kept only the in-frame ones, dropping some. Seen here are 140,000 or so clones, 84% observed once, and the top ten hold approximately 1.6%. The sequenced material came from PBMCs or T cells enriched from blood (not recorded which). The sequence was collected from a woman aged 18-35 years who had been exposed to COVID-19. The chain employs TRBV29-1 and TRBJ1-2; D uncertain. The CDR3 is CSVARTTGYTF. The CDR3 region has the DNA TGCAGCGTTGCTAGGACTACTGGCTACACCTTC.